Presented here are 25 T cell receptor beta chains from one specimen sequenced in a study of cytomegalovirus exposure and HLA in healthy donors. PCR employed 60 Vbeta and 13 Jbeta primers. Generated by immunoSEQ multiplex PCR, the TCRdb table keeps only in-frame clones and is missing some. Of 150,000 to 200,000 clones listed, roughly 89% are singletons. The specimen was PBMCs. The receptors come from a woman aged 25 to 45 in good health and CMV-seronegative.

The chain has TRBV18 and TRBJ1-2, with D perhaps matching TRBD1 (6 bases). V was cut by 5 bases and J by 2 bases, with 12 bases left in between. Per germline, CDR1 KGHSH and CDR2 LQKENI. The CDR3 is made up of 14 amino acids. CDR3 in amino acids: CASSTETGNYGYTF. In DNA form, the CDR3 reads TGTGCCAGCTCAACTGAAACAGGGAACTATGGCTACACCTTC.

The chain is built from TRBV5-1 and TRBJ2-3; the match to TRBD2 covers 15 bases. J was trimmed by 3 bases and V by 3 bases; bases with no gene match: 2. The CDR3 covers 16 residues. CDR1 and CDR2 from the germline V gene are SGHRS and YFSETQ. Here the CDR3 DNA reads TGCGCCAGCAGCTATGGGACTAGCGGGGGGACAGATACGCAGTATTTT. This sequence encodes CASSYGTSGGTDTQYF.

The chain links TRBV5-1 to TRBJ2-5; 9 nucleotides agree with TRBD1. Trimming took 0 bases from V and 4 from J; bases not matched to a gene: 13. CDR3 length: 18 residues. CDR1 is SGHRS, CDR2 YFSETQ, per germline. The CDR3: CASSLATGGRLRGETQYF. CDR3 nucleotides: TGCGCCAGCAGCTTGGCGACAGGGGGGAGATTAAGAGGAGAGACCCAGTACTTC.

The J gene is TRBJ1-1, the V gene TRBV5-1, with a weak D call TRBD1 (5 bases). Trimming pared 6 bases from V and 2 bases from J, leaving 14 bases between. Germline loops: CDR1 SGHRS, CDR2 YFSETQ. The CDR3 sequence is 14 residues long. The CDR3 is CASTVGGLNTEAFF. Here the CDR3 DNA reads TGCGCCAGCACGGTCGGGGGACTCAACACTGAAGCTTTCTTT. Complete variable domain (other parts from reference TRBV5-1 and TRBJ1-1): KAGVTQTPRYLIKTRGQQVTLSCSPISGHRSVSWYQQTPGQGLQFLFEYFSETQRNKGNFPGRFSGRQFSNSRSEMNVSTLELGDSALYLCASTVGGLNTEAFFGQGTRLTVV.

The gene calls are TRBV12-5 and TRBJ2-2, with TRBD1 matching over 7 bases. Trimming cost V 1 base and J 6 bases; bases outside gene matches: 5. This CDR3 spans 15 amino acids. From germline, CDR1 is LGHNT and CDR2 FRNRAP. CDR3 residues: CASGLGQGGAGELFF. DNA for the CDR3: TGTGCTAGTGGTTTGGGACAGGGCGGAGCCGGGGAGCTGTTTTTT. Combining the CDR3 with reference TRBV12-5 and TRBJ2-2 gives the whole variable domain DARVTQTPRHKVTEMGQEVTMRCQPILGHNTVFWYRQTMMQGLELLAYFRNRAPLDDSGMPKDRFSAEMPDATLATLKIQPSEPRDSAVYFCASGLGQGGAGELFFGEGSRLTVL.

The V call is TRBV10-2, the J call TRBJ2-7, with TRBD2 matching over 10 bases. Trimming cost V 8 bases and J 2 bases; bases outside gene matches: 6. The CDR3 extends over 14 amino acids. CDR1 is WSHSY, CDR2 SAAADI, per germline. The CDR3 protein is CASHELAGPYEQYF. The DNA for the CDR3 is TGCGCCAGCCATGAACTAGCGGGACCCTACGAGCAGTACTTC.

This sequence joins TRBV7-9 and TRBJ1-4; D might be TRBD1 (5 bases). Trimming shortened V by 0 bases and J by 10 bases, and 12 bases separated the two germline ends. CDR3 length: 14 amino acids. Germline CDR1 is SEHNR and CDR2 is FQNEAQ (reference sequence). CDR3 coding DNA: TGTGCCAGCAGCTTAGCGTCAGGGTGGAGAAAACTGTTTTTT. It translates to CASSLASGWRKLFF.

The chain is built from TRBV2 and TRBJ2-4, with TRBD2 matching 11 bases. Germline loops: CDR1 SNHLY, CDR2 FYNNEI. With V trimmed by 6 bases and J by 7 bases, 11 bases remained unmatched. The CDR3 loop spans 16 amino acids. The CDR3 nucleotides read TGTGCCAGCAGCCCGATCCTAGCGGGAGGAGGGAACATTCAGTACTTC. This encodes CASSPILAGGGNIQYF.

The chain has TRBV9 and TRBJ1-5; D remains unclear. Per germline, CDR1 SGDLS and CDR2 YYNGEE. The CDR3 length is 14 residues. Trimming left V 0 bases short and J 9 bases short, with 13 bases between. In DNA, the CDR3 is TGTGCCAGCAGCGTAGGGCCCCAACCTTCGCCCCAGCATTTT. Encoded protein: CASSVGPQPSPQHF.

V and J are TRBV6-6 and TRBJ2-6, with D possibly being TRBD2 (6 bases). This CDR3 is 16 amino acids long. CDR1 and CDR2 from the germline V gene are MNHNY and SVGAGI (reference sequence). V gave up 4 bases and J gave up 1 base, with 11 bases separating them. The CDR3 loop reads CASSWRGASGANVLTF. The CDR3 DNA follows: TGTGCCAGCAGTTGGAGGGGCGCTTCTGGGGCCAACGTCCTGACTTTC.

The chain is built from TRBV9 and TRBJ2-3, with 10 bases that match TRBD1. Germline V gene data show CDR1 as SGDLS and CDR2 as YYNGEE. Trimming at V came to 2 bases and at J to 3 bases, leaving 0 bases not matched to a gene. The CDR3 contains 14 residues. Here the CDR3 reads CASSVDRGTDTQYF. CDR3 nucleotides: TGTGCCAGCAGCGTGGACAGGGGGACAGATACGCAGTATTTT.

The rearrangement joins TRBV19 to TRBJ2-1, with TRBD1 as a possible D gene (7 bases). From germline, CDR1 is LNHDA and CDR2 SQIVND (reference sequence). The CDR3 sequence is 16 residues long. The V end was cut by 3 bases, the J end by 0 bases, with 12 bases between. The CDR3 protein is CASSIPQGGSYNEQFF. The CDR3 DNA reads TGTGCCAGTAGTATCCCCCAGGGGGGCTCCTACAATGAGCAGTTCTTC.

Written as DNA, the CDR3 is TGTGCCAGCAGCCGACCTCCGGGAATCTGGGACACTGAAGCTTTCTTT. It specifies CASSRPPGIWDTEAFF. V and J are TRBV7-2 and TRBJ1-1; D gene ambiguous. The CDR3 runs to 16 residues. V lost 5 bases to trimming and J lost 3 bases, with 19 bases between them. From germline, CDR1 is SGHTA and CDR2 FQGNSA.

This rearrangement joins TRBV4-1 to TRBJ1-2; a possible D gene is TRBD1 (6 bases). The CDR3 is 13 residues long. Trimming pared 0 bases from V and 8 bases from J, leaving 10 bases between. Germline V gives CDR1 MGHRA, CDR2 YSYEKL. The CDR3, as DNA: TGCGCCAGCAGCCAAGAAGGGGGTTGGGGCTACACCTTC. Translating it yields CASSQEGGWGYTF.

This rearrangement joins TRBV5-8 to TRBJ2-7; TRBD2 agrees at 14 bases. The CDR3 loop spans 15 amino acids. V was clipped by 3 bases and J by 7 bases; unmatched bases: 6. Looked up from germline, CDR1 is SGHTS and CDR2 is YDEGEE. The CDR3 sequence is CASSWRLAGGPEQYF. CDR3 sequence (DNA): TGTGCCAGCAGCTGGCGACTAGCGGGGGGGCCTGAGCAGTACTTC.

This clone came up once. This rearrangement joins TRBV5-1 to TRBJ2-5; the match to TRBD2 covers 15 bases. This CDR3 is built from 17 residues. The germline V gene has CDR1 SGHRS and CDR2 YFSETQ. J lost 5 bases, V lost 4 bases, and 9 bases had no gene match. CDR3 loop: CASSAGTSGGLLETQYF. In DNA, the CDR3 is TGCGCCAGCAGCGCCGGGACTAGCGGGGGGCTCTTGGAGACCCAGTACTTC.

This clone was picked up one time. The chain joins TRBV2 to TRBJ2-2; no definite D call. CDR3 size: 15 residues. With 6 bases removed from V and 0 bases from J, the gap between germline ends came to 11 bases. CDR1 is SNHLY and CDR2 is FYNNEI in the germline V gene. The CDR3 DNA reads TGTGCCAGCAGGGCACGCCTGACGAACACCGGGGAGCTGTTTTTT. It is translated as CASRARLTNTGELFF. The complete variable domain, with remaining parts taken from reference TRBV2 and TRBJ2-2, reads EPEVTQTPSHQVTQMGQEVILRCVPISNHLYFYWYRQILGQKVEFLVSFYNNEISEKSEIFDDQFSVERPDGSNFTLKIRSTKLEDSAMYFCASRARLTNTGELFFGEGSRLTVL.

The V and J genes are TRBV19 and TRBJ1-6; the match to TRBD1 covers 12 bases. The CDR3 spans 16 residues. V trimming: 3 bases; J trimming: 5 bases; junction bases outside the gene matches: 2. The germline gives CDR1 LNHDA, CDR2 SQIVND (reference sequence). The CDR3 coding sequence is TGTGCCAGTAGTATGGGACAGGGGGCGAATAATTCACCCCTCCACTTT. This encodes CASSMGQGANNSPLHF.

V is TRBV7-2 and J is TRBJ2-6; 7 bases match TRBD1. CDR3 length equals 19 residues. V shed 8 bases and J 0 bases; nucleotides not matched to a gene: 16. Germline V CDR1 and CDR2: SGHTA, FQGNSA. Written as DNA, the CDR3 is TGTGCCAGCGCCCTCCGCCCCGACAGGGTAGGCTCTGGGGCCAACGTCCTGACTTTC. Residues: CASALRPDRVGSGANVLTF.

The CDR3 region has the DNA TGCGCCAGCAGTGGTCTAGCGGGGGCAGGTGAGCAGTTCTTC. Its protein is CASSGLAGAGEQFF. The rearrangement uses TRBV10-2 and TRBJ2-1; the match to TRBD2 covers 10 bases. The CDR3 has 14 residues. Looked up from germline, CDR1 is WSHSY and CDR2 is SAAADI. The V and J ends lost 4 bases and 9 bases, in that order; junction bases with no gene match: 6.

The chain joins TRBV19 to TRBJ2-2, with 13 bases fitting TRBD2. The CDR3 contains 16 residues. Trimming took 5 bases from V and 5 from J; bases not matched to a gene: 5. Germline V lookup: CDR1 LNHDA, CDR2 SQIVND (reference sequence). The CDR3 loop reads CASSPGLAGVTGELFF. Here the CDR3 DNA reads TGTGCCAGTAGTCCCGGACTAGCGGGAGTGACCGGGGAGCTGTTTTTT.

The chain uses TRBV6-1 and TRBJ1-4; D ambiguous. V lost 3 bases, J lost 6 bases, and 14 bases lay in between. Looked up from germline, CDR1 is MNHNS and CDR2 is SASEGT. The CDR3 consists of 15 residues. The CDR3 region is CASSEEVEGDEKLFF. The CDR3, as DNA: TGTGCCAGCAGTGAGGAGGTTGAGGGAGATGAAAAACTGTTTTTT.

The V call is TRBV18, the J call TRBJ1-4; tentatively, D is TRBD1 (6 bases). With 2 bases removed from V and 5 bases from J, the gap between germline ends came to 12 bases. The CDR3 has 15 residues. Germline CDR1 is KGHSH and CDR2 is LQKENI. CDR3 sequence reads: CASSPSTGSNEKLFF. The CDR3 nucleotides read TGTGCCAGCTCACCATCAACAGGGTCAAATGAAAAACTGTTTTTT.

The rearrangement joins TRBV27 to TRBJ2-7, with a possible D match to TRBD1 (5 bases). Germline V gene data show CDR1 as MNHEY and CDR2 as SMNVEV (reference sequence). The CDR3 is 15 residues long. V lost 1 base to trimming and J lost 5 bases, with 15 bases between them. CDR3 sequence: CASSLLGGRVHEQYF. The CDR3 DNA reads as TGTGCCAGCAGTTTATTAGGTGGCAGGGTCCACGAGCAGTACTTC.

V usage is TRBV9 and J usage is TRBJ1-5, with D possibly being TRBD1 (5 bases). V was pared by 2 bases and J by 5 bases, with 17 bases between. CDR1 and CDR2 (germline): SGDLS, YYNGEE. This CDR3 is 16 amino acids long. CDR3 in amino acids: CASSVDGGLGDQPQHF. The CDR3 bases are TGTGCCAGCAGCGTCGACGGGGGTCTTGGCGATCAGCCCCAGCATTTT.